One and the same sample provided the 3 T cell receptor beta chains below, sequenced in a study of human CD4 T cells and Enterobacteriaceae. Libraries were prepared by immunoSEQ multiplex PCR; TCRdb keeps only in-frame clonotypes and omits some of them. The repertoire holds fewer than 35,000 clones, with approximately 78% as singletons. Sorting took every CD4+ cell except CD45RA+CCR7+CD95- naive cells, reaching over 95% purity. Sequencing was performed on memory CD4+ T cells from blood. Receptors were obtained from a human donor in good health.

The rearrangement joins TRBV28 to TRBJ1-6; 7 bases match TRBD1. CDR1 is MDHEN, CDR2 SYDVKM, per germline. After removal of 6 bases from V and 10 bases from J, the junction contained 18 bases not matched to a gene. CDR3 size: 17 residues. The CDR3 reads CASSRWDRASPRSPLHF. CDR3 sequence (DNA): TGTGCCAGCAGCCGATGGGACAGAGCCTCCCCGAGGTCACCCCTCCACTTT.

This clone was recorded once. Compared with germline, one end of the junction differs, possibly owing to a read error. The gene calls are TRBV4-1 and TRBJ1-5; TRBD1 is a possible D gene (6 bases). The CDR3 runs 17 residues. Germline V gene data show CDR1 as MGHRA and CDR2 as YSYEKL. The CDR3, as DNA: TGCGCCAGCGGCCAAGGGACACCCTCTCAGAGCAATCAGCCCCAGCATTTT. Translated, it gives CASGQGTPSQSNQPQHF.

This chain joins TRBV18 and TRBJ2-7, with 8 bases aligning to TRBD1. The germline V gene encodes CDR1 KGHSH and CDR2 LQKENI. With 1 base clipped from V and 5 bases from J, the junction kept 7 bases outside the gene matches. The CDR3 spans 15 residues. CDR3 coding DNA: TGTGCCAGCTCACCACTCGGCCAGGGGGCGAACGAGCAGTACTTC. It translates to CASSPLGQGANEQYF.